The 13 T cell receptor beta chains given below trace back to one sample, sequenced in a study of blood T cells in healthy people across ages. Together with a sample-barcoded 5' primer, a J-beta primer mix was included in a second PCR lasting about 7 to 11 cycles. One entry per CDR3 protein, called by TCRdb with MiXCR from the 5' RACE reads. Of approximately 800,000 distinct CDR3 sequences in the sample, approximately 25% were seen once. The same sample was also used in a study of T cells of mothers and their children.

Specimen: blood. The source is a boy aged 5-17 years in good health.

The chain combines TRBV2 with TRBJ2-4; TRBD1 aligns across 7 bases. Germline V gives CDR1 SNHLY, CDR2 FYNNEI. Trimming removed 6 bases from V and 7 bases from J; junction bases left unmatched: 9. CDR3 length equals 14 residues. CDR3 nucleotides: TGTGCCAGCAGGCAGGGGACAGCCAGTAACATTCAGTACTTC. This encodes CASRQGTASNIQYF.

This clonotype came up a few times. V is TRBV9 and J is TRBJ2-3; possible D gene TRBD2, 5 bases. Deletions cut 0 bases from V and 2 bases from J, with 13 bases between. The germline gives CDR1 SGDLS, CDR2 YYNGEE. The CDR3 loop spans 16 amino acids. This CDR3 is CASSVEEAAFTDTQYF. CDR3 in DNA: TGTGCCAGCAGCGTAGAGGAAGCGGCCTTCACAGATACGCAGTATTTT.

V usage is TRBV4-1 and J usage is TRBJ1-4, with unresolved D. Trimming removed 4 bases at V and 11 bases at J, with 17 bases between. CDR1 is MGHRA, CDR2 YSYEKL, per germline. The CDR3 has 14 residues. The CDR3 nucleotides are TGCGCCAGCAGCCTCATGGACCGGGTCGGGAAACTGTTTTTT. This gives the protein CASSLMDRVGKLFF.

This clonotype was detected a few times. This chain joins TRBV14 and TRBJ2-2; 10 nucleotides align to TRBD1. The CDR3 contains 19 residues. CDR1 is SGHDN, CDR2 FVKESK, per germline. After removal of 4 bases from V and 0 bases from J, the junction contained 11 bases not matched to a gene. The CDR3 coding sequence is TGTGCCAGCAGCCCCCTTAGGACAGGGGGTCTCGCGAACACCGGGGAGCTGTTTTTT. It codes for CASSPLRTGGLANTGELFF.

The rearrangement uses TRBV5-1 and TRBJ2-1; 13 positions match TRBD2. The DNA end lines up better with TRBJ2-5; the J call may be wrong. Germline CDR1 and CDR2: SGHRS and YFSETQ. This CDR3 region has 16 residues. The CDR3 coding sequence is TGCGCCAGCTTCCGGACTAGCGGGAGTATAGCAGAGACCCAGTACTTC. It codes for CASFRTSGSIAETQYF.

The V and J genes are TRBV28 and TRBJ2-5; TRBD1 might be the D (5 bases). The DNA end lines up better with TRBJ2-7; the J call may be wrong. This CDR3 has 15 amino acids. Germline lookup yields CDR1 MDHEN and CDR2 SYDVKM. The CDR3 sequence is CASNVRERGSYEQYF. CDR3 DNA sequence: TGTGCCAGTAATGTCAGGGAACGCGGCTCCTACGAGCAGTACTTC.

The gene calls are TRBV12-5 and TRBJ2-5, with D perhaps matching TRBD2 (5 bases). TRBJ2-1 explains the end of the DNA better; the J call may be wrong. This CDR3 region has 14 residues. The V gene's germline CDR1 is LGHNT and CDR2 FRNRAP. CDR3 sequence (DNA): TGTGCTAGTGGCGCCACGTCCTCGGGGAATGAGCAGTTCTTC. Translated: CASGATSSGNEQFF.

This clonotype was counted between two and nine times. In DNA form, the CDR3 reads TGTGCCAGCAGTGGAGGGACAGCCCAACAAGAGACCCAGTACTTC. As protein: CASSGGTAQQETQYF. The chain is built from TRBV2 and TRBJ2-5; TRBD1 matches 7 bases. Looked up from germline, CDR1 is SNHLY and CDR2 is FYNNEI. This CDR3 region has 15 residues. J lost 2 bases, V lost 4 bases, and 7 bases had no gene match.

The chain uses TRBV6-6 and TRBJ2-7; no clear D gene. With 4 bases removed from V and 10 bases from J, the gap between germline ends came to 11 bases. There are 11 residues in the CDR3. Germline V gene sequence: CDR1 MNHNY, CDR2 SVGAGI (reference sequence). CDR3 amino acids: CASSFQLVQYF. The CDR3 DNA reads TGTGCCAGCAGTTTTCAACTGGTCCAGTACTTC.

The chain uses TRBV28 and TRBJ1-5, with 8 nucleotides matching TRBD1. The CDR3 has 17 amino acids. J gave up 6 bases and V 2 bases, and 12 bases lay outside the gene matches. The germline V gene encodes CDR1 MDHEN and CDR2 SYDVKM. The CDR3 spells CASSLDRAGTGGQPQHF. CDR3 sequence (DNA): TGTGCCAGCAGTTTAGATCGGGCTGGAACAGGGGGTCAGCCCCAGCATTTT.

The J gene is TRBJ2-5, the V gene TRBV7-3; 8 positions match TRBD2. CDR1 and CDR2 (germline): SGHTA, FQGTGA. The CDR3 has 14 amino acids. V gave up 1 base and J gave up 4 bases; unmatched junction bases: 2. CDR3 in DNA: TGTGCCAGCAGCTTAAACCGGGAGGGAGAGACCCAGTACTTC. It encodes CASSLNREGETQYF. The variable domain in full, completed from reference TRBV7-3 and TRBJ2-5, reads GAGVSQTPSNKVTEKGKYVELRCDPISGHTALYWYRQSLGQGPEFLIYFQGTGAADDSGLPNDRFFAVRPEGSVSTLKIQRTERGDSAVYLCASSLNREGETQYFGPGTRLLVL.

The CDR3 DNA reads as TGTGCCAGCAGTTTGTTTAATGGACAGGGGGCTGGCGGGGAGCTGTTTTTT. Translating it yields CASSLFNGQGAGGELFF. The genes are TRBV12-3 or TRBV12-4 and TRBJ2-2; 11 bases align to TRBD1. V was pared by 3 bases and J by 7 bases, with 10 bases of the junction left unmatched. The CDR3 has 17 residues.

This chain joins TRBV7-2 and TRBJ1-2; TRBD1 might be the D (6 bases). V lost 0 bases to trimming and J lost 4 bases, with 15 bases between them. Germline V gene data show CDR1 as SGHTA and CDR2 as FQGNSA. The CDR3 is 16 amino acids. CDR3 DNA sequence: TGTGCCAGCAGCTTAGCGGGGGGGCAGGGCTCCTATGGCTACACCTTC. Protein product: CASSLAGGQGSYGYTF.